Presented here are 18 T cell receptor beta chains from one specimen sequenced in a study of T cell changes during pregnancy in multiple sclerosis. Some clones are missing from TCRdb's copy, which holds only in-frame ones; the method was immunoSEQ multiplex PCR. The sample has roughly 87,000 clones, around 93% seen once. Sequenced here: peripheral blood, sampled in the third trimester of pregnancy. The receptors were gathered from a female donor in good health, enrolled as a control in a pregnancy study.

CDR3 protein: CASSPRLNTEAFF. The CDR3 bases are TGTGCCAGCAGCCCGCGATTGAACACTGAAGCTTTCTTT. This rearrangement joins TRBV7-6 to TRBJ1-1; D remains ambiguous. Trimming removed 5 bases from V and 0 bases from J, with 7 bases in between. CDR3 size: 13 residues. The germline V gene encodes CDR1 SGHVS and CDR2 FNYEAQ. The variable domain in full, with the rest retrieved from reference TRBV7-6 and TRBJ1-1, is GAGVSQSPRYKVTKRGQDVALRCDPISGHVSLYWYRQALGQGPEFLTYFNYEAQQDKSGLPNDRFSAERPEGSISTLTIQRTEQRDSAMYRCASSPRLNTEAFFGQGTRLTVV.

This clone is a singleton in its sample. The CDR3 DNA reads TGTGCCAGCAGTCTGGAGACCCAGTACTTC. Translation: CASSLETQYF. The V call is TRBV2, the J call TRBJ2-5; D remains ambiguous. Germline CDR1 is SNHLY and CDR2 is FYNNEI. This CDR3 spans 10 amino acids. V was clipped by 5 bases and J by 5 bases, with 3 bases between them. Filled out from reference TRBV2 and TRBJ2-5, the complete variable domain reads EPEVTQTPSHQVTQMGQEVILRCVPISNHLYFYWYRQILGQKVEFLVSFYNNEISEKSEIFDDQFSVERPDGSNFTLKIRSTKLEDSAMYFCASSLETQYFGPGTRLLVL.

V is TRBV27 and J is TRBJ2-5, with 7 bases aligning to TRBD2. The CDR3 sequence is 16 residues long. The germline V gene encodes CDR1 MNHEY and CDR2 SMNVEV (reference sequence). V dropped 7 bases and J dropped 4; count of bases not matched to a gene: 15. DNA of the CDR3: TGTGCCAGCATGGCCGGGGTGGGAGGGAAGGGAGAGACCCAGTACTTC. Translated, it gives CASMAGVGGKGETQYF.

DNA of the CDR3: TGTGCCAGCAGCCAAGATCGTACCGGGGAGACCCAGTACTTC. Its protein is CASSQDRTGETQYF. V is TRBV4-2 and J is TRBJ2-5; no definite D call. V lost 0 bases and J lost 5, with 10 bases in between. This CDR3 comprises 14 residues. Germline values: CDR1 LGHNA, CDR2 YNFKEQ.

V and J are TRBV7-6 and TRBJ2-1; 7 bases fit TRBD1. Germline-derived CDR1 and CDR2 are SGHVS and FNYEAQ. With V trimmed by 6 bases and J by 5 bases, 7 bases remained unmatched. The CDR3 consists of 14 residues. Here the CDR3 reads CASRLDRVHNEQFF. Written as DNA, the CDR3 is TGTGCCAGCAGACTTGACAGGGTCCACAATGAGCAGTTCTTC.

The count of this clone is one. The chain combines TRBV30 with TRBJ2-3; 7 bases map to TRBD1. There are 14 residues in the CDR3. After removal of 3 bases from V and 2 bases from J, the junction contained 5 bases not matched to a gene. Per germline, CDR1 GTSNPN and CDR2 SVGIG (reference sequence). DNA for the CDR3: TGTGCCTGGAGAGGACAGGTAACCACAGATACGCAGTATTTT. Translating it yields CAWRGQVTTDTQYF.

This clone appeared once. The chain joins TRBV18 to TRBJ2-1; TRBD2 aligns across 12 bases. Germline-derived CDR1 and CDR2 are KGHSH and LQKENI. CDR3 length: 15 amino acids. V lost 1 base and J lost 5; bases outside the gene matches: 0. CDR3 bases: TGTGCCAGCTCACCACGGACTAGCGGGAACAATGAGCAGTTCTTC. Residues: CASSPRTSGNNEQFF.

As DNA, the CDR3 is TGTGCCAGTAGCGAACGGAAAACAGGGGAAACTGAAGCTTTCTTT. It encodes CASSERKTGETEAFF. This rearrangement joins TRBV19 to TRBJ1-1, with TRBD1 matching 7 bases. V trimming: 6 bases; J trimming: 5 bases; junction bases outside the gene matches: 12. Germline-derived CDR1 and CDR2 are LNHDA and SQIVND (reference sequence). There are 15 residues in the CDR3.

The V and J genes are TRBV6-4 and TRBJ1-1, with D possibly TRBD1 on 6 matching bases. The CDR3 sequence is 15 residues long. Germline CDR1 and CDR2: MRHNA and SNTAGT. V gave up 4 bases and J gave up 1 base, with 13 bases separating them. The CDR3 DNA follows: TGTGCCAGCAGTGTGGACAGCTGGGCGAACACTGAAGCTTTCTTT. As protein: CASSVDSWANTEAFF.

CDR3 amino acids: CASSLTPSGSWEETQYF. The CDR3 nucleotides read TGTGCCAGCAGCTTAACACCTAGCGGGAGCTGGGAAGAGACCCAGTACTTC. The V and J genes are TRBV13 and TRBJ2-5; 10 bases are a match to TRBD2. The germline V gene has CDR1 PRHDT and CDR2 FYEKMQ (reference sequence). The V gene end was trimmed by 2 bases and the J gene end by 3 bases; junction bases not matched to a gene: 9. The CDR3 is 17 residues long. The complete variable domain, with remaining parts taken from reference TRBV13 and TRBJ2-5, reads AAGVIQSPRHLIKEKRETATLKCYPIPRHDTVYWYQQGPGQDPQFLISFYEKMQSDKGSIPDRFSAQQFSDYHSELNMSSLELGDSALYFCASSLTPSGSWEETQYFGPGTRLLVL.

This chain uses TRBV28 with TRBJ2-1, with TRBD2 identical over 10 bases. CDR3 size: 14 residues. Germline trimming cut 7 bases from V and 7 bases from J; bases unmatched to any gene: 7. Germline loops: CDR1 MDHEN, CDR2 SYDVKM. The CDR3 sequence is CASKEREGANEQFF. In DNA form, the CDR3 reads TGTGCCAGCAAGGAGCGGGAGGGGGCAAATGAGCAGTTCTTC.

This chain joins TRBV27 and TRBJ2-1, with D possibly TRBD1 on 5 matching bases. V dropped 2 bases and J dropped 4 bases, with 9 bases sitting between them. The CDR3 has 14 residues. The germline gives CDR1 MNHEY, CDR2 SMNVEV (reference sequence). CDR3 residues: CASSLQGQYNEQFF. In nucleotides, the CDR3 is TGTGCCAGCAGTTTACAGGGTCAATACAATGAGCAGTTCTTC.

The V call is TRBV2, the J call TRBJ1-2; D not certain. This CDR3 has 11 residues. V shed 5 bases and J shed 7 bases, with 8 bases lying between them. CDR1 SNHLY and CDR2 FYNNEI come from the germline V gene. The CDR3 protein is CASSYGIGYTF. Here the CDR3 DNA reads TGTGCCAGCAGTTACGGGATTGGCTACACCTTC. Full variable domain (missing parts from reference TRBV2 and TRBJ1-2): EPEVTQTPSHQVTQMGQEVILRCVPISNHLYFYWYRQILGQKVEFLVSFYNNEISEKSEIFDDQFSVERPDGSNFTLKIRSTKLEDSAMYFCASSYGIGYTFGSGTRLTVV.

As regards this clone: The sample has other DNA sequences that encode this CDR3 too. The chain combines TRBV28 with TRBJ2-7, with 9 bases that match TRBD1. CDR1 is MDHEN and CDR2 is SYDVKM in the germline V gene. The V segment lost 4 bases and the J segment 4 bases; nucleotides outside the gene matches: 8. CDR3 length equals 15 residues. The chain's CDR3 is CASSSPGQGSYEQYF. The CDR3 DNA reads TGTGCCAGCAGTTCCCCAGGACAGGGGTCATACGAGCAGTACTTC.

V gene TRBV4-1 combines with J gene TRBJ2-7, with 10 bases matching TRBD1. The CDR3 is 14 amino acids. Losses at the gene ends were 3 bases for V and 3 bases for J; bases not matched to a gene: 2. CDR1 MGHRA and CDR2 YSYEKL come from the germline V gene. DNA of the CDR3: TGCGCCAGCAGCCAGGGGGACAGGGGCTACGAGCAGTACTTC. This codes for CASSQGDRGYEQYF.

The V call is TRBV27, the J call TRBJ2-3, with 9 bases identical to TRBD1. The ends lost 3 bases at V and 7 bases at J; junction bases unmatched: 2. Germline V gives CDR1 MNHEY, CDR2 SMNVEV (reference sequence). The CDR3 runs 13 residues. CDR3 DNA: TGTGCCAGCAGTTTGGGACAGGGAAATACGCAGTATTTT. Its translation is CASSLGQGNTQYF.

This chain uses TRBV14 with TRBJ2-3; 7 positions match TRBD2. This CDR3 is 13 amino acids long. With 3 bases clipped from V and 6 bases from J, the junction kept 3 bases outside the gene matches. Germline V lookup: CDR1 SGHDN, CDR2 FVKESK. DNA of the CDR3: TGTGCCAGCAGCCAGACCGGGAGGGATACGCAGTATTTT. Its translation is CASSQTGRDTQYF. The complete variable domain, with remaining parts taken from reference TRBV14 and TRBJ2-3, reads EAGVTQFPSHSVIEKGQTVTLRCDPISGHDNLYWYRRVMGKEIKFLLHFVKESKQDESGMPNNRFLAERTGGTYSTLKVQPAELEDSGVYFCASSQTGRDTQYFGPGTRLTVL.

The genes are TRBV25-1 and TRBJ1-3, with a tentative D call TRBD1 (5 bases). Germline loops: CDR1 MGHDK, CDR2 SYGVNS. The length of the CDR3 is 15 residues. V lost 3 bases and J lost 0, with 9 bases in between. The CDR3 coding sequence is TGTGCCAGCAGTGATCAAAGGGGCTCTGGAAACACCATATATTTT. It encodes CASSDQRGSGNTIYF.